These 4 T cell receptor beta chains were all obtained from the same sample, sequenced in a study of metastatic and nonmetastatic thyroid tumors. TCRdb reprocessed the PCR reads via MiXCR. The sample has more than 40,000 clones; around 15% are singletons. No patient received treatment before thyroid surgery. The sequencing input was blood. All receptors derive from a female donor with papillary thyroid cancer or a benign thyroid nodule (not recorded which). Some clones in this sample may be carry-over from other donors' samples.

The table lists this clone with many counts. CDR3 in amino acids: CSVVVIAGDEQYF. In DNA form, the CDR3 reads TGCAGCGTTGTAGTTATAGCGGGAGACGAGCAGTACTTC. The chain links TRBV29-1 to TRBJ2-7, with 9 bases aligning to TRBD2. V dropped 4 bases and J dropped 5; count of bases not matched to a gene: 6. The CDR3 has 13 amino acids. CDR1 and CDR2 from the germline V gene are SQVTM and ANQGSEA.

The table lists this clone with many counts. This rearrangement joins TRBV6-5 to TRBJ1-5; D perhaps matches TRBD1 (5 bases). The CDR3 extends over 15 amino acids. The V end was cut by 2 bases, the J end by 5 bases, with 13 bases between. Germline CDR1 and CDR2: MNHEY and SVGAGI. CDR3 bases: TGTGCCAGCAGTTACATGCCCGGGGGTGATCAGCCCCAGCATTTT. It encodes CASSYMPGGDQPQHF.

At least ten counts were recorded for this clone. This chain joins TRBV2 and TRBJ1-2; D remains ambiguous. This CDR3 is 11 amino acids long. Trimming shortened V by 7 bases and J by 2 bases, and 5 bases separated the two germline ends. CDR1 SNHLY and CDR2 FYNNEI come from the germline V gene. For the CDR3, the DNA is TGTGCCAGCACGGGGAACTATGGCTACACCTTC. Translation: CASTGNYGYTF.

A word on this clone: One end of the junction does not line up with germline, which may come from a read error. The J gene is TRBJ2-5, the V gene TRBV28, with 7 nucleotides matching TRBD2. Germline V gives CDR1 MDHEN, CDR2 SYDVKM. There are 16 residues in the CDR3. CDR3 sequence: CASSSQMREYLETEYF. In DNA, the CDR3 is TGTGCCAGCAGTTCACAAATGCGGGAGTACCTAGAGACCGAGTACTTC. The full variable domain, rest sourced from reference TRBV28 and TRBJ2-5, is DVKVTQSSRYLVKRTGEKVFLECVQDMDHENMFWYRQDPGLGLRLIYFSYDVKMKEKGDIPEGYSVSREKKERFSLILESASTNQTSMYLCASSSQMREYLETEYFGPGTRLLVL.